This TCR beta chain was found in a study of regulatory T cells in long-lasting Graves disease. Described time point: newly diagnosed GD, antithyroid drugs for less than 3 months. PBMC-extracted RNA yielded the TCR library. This CDR3 spans 14 amino acids. Between the trimmed V and J ends, which lost 5 bases and 8 bases, there was a span of 16 bases. Per germline, CDR1 SGHTA and CDR2 FQGTGA. Ten or more counts support this clonotype. iRepertoire HTBI primers and Arm-PCR of CDR3 regions built TCR beta libraries. In TCRdb, the multiplex PCR reads were re-called with MiXCR into one record per CDR3 protein. Among under 450,000 distinct CDR3 sequences listed, about 12% were seen once. The data also belong to a second study, concerning T cells in Graves' hyperthyroidism and ophthalmopathy. From that paper: In blood, most of the thyroid clonotypes expanded above 0.001 were also present.

This receptor was taken from a woman aged 18 to 35 with Graves disease. Here the sequenced sample was peripheral blood mononuclear cells (PBMCs), taken at new diagnosis, from a patient treated with antithyroid drugs. This chain uses TRBV7-3 with TRBJ2-1, with D possibly matching TRBD2 (6 bases). The CDR3 reads CASSPLQGGDEQFF. The CDR3 DNA is TGTGCCAGCAGCCCCCTCCAGGGCGGGGATGAGCAGTTCTTC.